The 19 T cell receptor beta chains below were found in one sample sequenced in a study of T cell repertoires in cytomegalovirus infection. TCRdb reprocessed the reads with MiXCR, giving one entry per CDR3 protein. The table lists 400,000 to 550,000 distinct CDR3 sequences, about 11% of them singletons, with 10% in the top ten. The sequenced material came from PBMCs. These receptors were taken from a human donor in good health (CMV status not recorded). Some clones in this sample may be carry-over from other donors' samples.

This clonotype was detected ten times or more. This chain uses TRBV19 with TRBJ1-3; D uncertain. This CDR3 is built from 14 residues. CDR1 LNHDA and CDR2 SQIVND come from the germline V gene (reference sequence). Trimming shortened V by 7 bases and J by 1 base, and 11 bases separated the two germline ends. The CDR3 spells CASNRRESGNTIYF. CDR3 nucleotides: TGTGCCAGTAATCGCCGGGAATCTGGAAACACCATATATTTT. Complete variable domain (other parts from reference TRBV19 and TRBJ1-3): DGGITQSPKYLFRKEGQNVTLSCEQNLNHDAMYWYRQDPGQGLRLIYYSQIVNDFQKGDIAEGYSVSREKKESFPLTVTSAQKNPTAFYLCASNRRESGNTIYFGEGSWLTVV.

As to this clonotype: This clone may be a read error of a much larger clone one base away. The chain carries TRBV18 and TRBJ1-5; the D gene is possibly TRBD1 (5 bases). Germline V gene sequence: CDR1 KGHSH, CDR2 LQKENI. The V end was cut by 2 bases, the J end by 6 bases, with 17 bases between. The length of the CDR3 is 16 residues. CDR3 DNA: TGTGCCAGCTCACCAGGACGGGGGTCAATGGTTCAGCCCCAGCATTTT. It encodes CASSPGRGSMVQPQHF.

Ten or more counts support this clonotype. The chain links TRBV6-1 to TRBJ2-7; no definite D call. The CDR3 loop spans 13 amino acids. Germline assignment: CDR1 MNHNS and CDR2 SASEGT. Trimming took 7 bases from V and 0 from J, leaving 10 bases between them. The CDR3 spells CASNPNLSYEQYF. CDR3 in DNA: TGTGCCAGCAATCCGAACCTCTCCTACGAGCAGTACTTC.

Ten or more counts support this clonotype. V is TRBV28 and J is TRBJ1-1; D is ambiguous. V was shortened by 10 bases and J by 4 bases, with 10 bases between the two germline ends. CDR3 length: 11 amino acids. CDR1 and CDR2 from the germline V gene are MDHEN and SYDVKM. In nucleotides, the CDR3 is TGTGCCACTACGTGGGCCACTGAAGCTTTCTTT. Encoded protein: CATTWATEAFF.

There are many counts of this clonotype. This chain uses TRBV7-9 with TRBJ1-2; TRBD1 agrees at 7 bases. This CDR3 has 14 residues. Germline V gene data show CDR1 as SEHNR and CDR2 as FQNEAQ (reference sequence). The trim removed 0 bases at V and 4 bases at J, leaving 2 bases unmatched. In DNA form, the CDR3 reads TGTGCCAGCAGCTTAGCTCCAGGGGGCTATGGCTACACCTTC. This codes for CASSLAPGGYGYTF.

This clonotype showed up just a few times. The rearrangement links TRBV24-1 to TRBJ2-5; TRBD1 aligns across 9 bases. The CDR3 runs to 15 residues. Germline CDR1 is KGHDR and CDR2 is SFDVKD. Losses at the gene ends were 1 base for V and 5 bases for J; bases not matched to a gene: 4. Here the CDR3 reads CATSDFGQGLETQYF. The CDR3, as DNA: TGTGCCACCAGTGATTTCGGACAGGGGTTGGAGACCCAGTACTTC.

This clonotype appeared many times. This chain connects TRBV15 to TRBJ2-3, with D uncertain. This CDR3 is 16 amino acids long. Germline CDR1 and CDR2: LNHNV and YYDKDF (reference sequence). Trimming took 6 bases from V and 1 from J, leaving 17 bases between them. The CDR3 is CATSPSRYSGTDTQYF. CDR3 in DNA: TGTGCCACCAGTCCTTCGAGGTACTCTGGCACAGATACGCAGTATTTT.

This clonotype came up many times. The chain has TRBV7-2 and TRBJ1-1; unclear D gene. Germline loops: CDR1 SGHTA, CDR2 FQGNSA. Trimming removed 0 bases at V and 0 bases at J, with 5 bases between. The CDR3 extends over 14 amino acids. The CDR3 loop is CASSLAPVNTEAFF. CDR3 coding DNA: TGTGCCAGCAGCTTAGCGCCCGTGAACACTGAAGCTTTCTTT.

The table lists this clonotype with a few counts. The V gene is TRBV29-1, the J gene TRBJ2-1, with 8 nucleotides matching TRBD2. V dropped 7 bases and J dropped 7; count of bases not matched to a gene: 9. CDR3 length equals 13 residues. Germline loops: CDR1 SQVTM, CDR2 ANQGSEA. CDR3 residues: CSAPASGGNEQFF. In DNA form, the CDR3 reads TGCAGCGCCCCCGCCTCGGGGGGGAATGAGCAGTTCTTC.

This clonotype was recorded many times. The chain is built from TRBV6-1 and TRBJ1-1; D ambiguous. The CDR3 contains 11 residues. Trimming removed 4 bases from V and 2 bases from J, with 2 bases in between. Looked up from germline, CDR1 is MNHNS and CDR2 is SASEGT. This chain's CDR3 is CASSGNTEAFF. For the CDR3, the DNA is TGTGCCAGCAGTGGAAACACTGAAGCTTTCTTT.

This clonotype was detected only a few times. This chain links TRBV30 with TRBJ2-3; D is possibly TRBD2 (7 bases). Germline-derived CDR1 and CDR2 are GTSNPN and SVGIG (reference sequence). Deletions cut 0 bases from V and 5 bases from J, with 12 bases between. This CDR3 is 14 amino acids long. The CDR3 reads CAWSVLGGGDTQYF. DNA of the CDR3: TGTGCCTGGAGTGTACTAGGGGGGGGAGATACGCAGTATTTT.

This clonotype has a count of ten or more. V is TRBV7-8 and J is TRBJ2-7; D may be TRBD1 (6 bases). CDR1 and CDR2 from the germline V gene are SGHVS and FQNEAQ. There are 15 residues in the CDR3. V was shortened by 1 base and J by 0 bases, with 10 bases between the two germline ends. CDR3 nucleotide sequence: TGTGCCAGCAGCTTAGGACAGGCGAGCTCCTACGAGCAGTACTTC. Translated: CASSLGQASSYEQYF.

This rearrangement joins TRBV12-3 or TRBV12-4 to TRBJ1-1, with 7 bases identical to TRBD1. The J segment lost 7 bases and the V segment lost 6 bases, leaving 14 bases of the junction unmatched. This CDR3 contains 15 residues. CDR3 nucleotides: TGTGCCAGCAGCCCTAACCCAACAGGGGTTGGTGAAGCTTTCTTT. Protein sequence: CASSPNPTGVGEAFF.

The CDR3 region is CASSYIIYGGRNEQYF. In nucleotides, the CDR3 is TGTGCCAGCAGTTACATAATCTACGGCGGGAGAAACGAGCAGTACTTC. This sequence joins TRBV6-5 and TRBJ2-7; TRBD2 agrees at 7 bases. The germline V gene has CDR1 MNHEY and CDR2 SVGAGI. Trimming removed 2 bases from V and 5 bases from J; junction bases left unmatched: 12. This CDR3 spans 16 amino acids.

The sample holds many counts of this clonotype. The chain has TRBV7-2 and TRBJ1-1, with D possibly TRBD1 on 5 matching bases. Trimming removed 5 bases from V and 0 bases from J, with 7 bases in between. The CDR3 totals 13 residues. Germline V gene data show CDR1 as SGHTA and CDR2 as FQGNSA. In nucleotides, the CDR3 is TGTGCCAGCAGCCAGGACATGAACACTGAAGCTTTCTTT. Translation gives CASSQDMNTEAFF.

This clonotype has a count of ten or more. The V gene is TRBV5-4, the J gene TRBJ2-7; 8 bases are shared with TRBD2. CDR3 size: 17 residues. The V and J ends lost 3 bases and 3 bases, in that order; junction bases with no gene match: 14. The germline V gene has CDR1 SGHNT and CDR2 YYREEE (reference sequence). The CDR3 loop is CASSSLGELAVRYEQYF. Written as DNA, the CDR3 is TGTGCCAGCAGCTCTTTGGGGGAACTAGCGGTCCGCTACGAGCAGTACTTC. The variable domain in full, completed from reference TRBV5-4 and TRBJ2-7, reads ETGVTQSPTHLIKTRGQQVTLRCSSQSGHNTVSWYQQALGQGPQFIFQYYREEENGRGNFPPRFSGLQFPNYSSELNVNALELDDSALYLCASSSLGELAVRYEQYFGPGTRLTVT.

This clonotype was detected many times. V is TRBV29-1 and J is TRBJ2-1; TRBD2 agrees at 16 bases. Trimming at V came to 5 bases and at J to 1 base, leaving 8 bases not matched to a gene. The CDR3 covers 18 residues. Germline CDR1 is SQVTM and CDR2 is ANQGSEA. CDR3 in DNA: TGCAGCGTTCCGGGACTAGCGGGAGGGTTCGCATCCTACAATGAGCAGTTCTTC. Translated, it gives CSVPGLAGGFASYNEQFF.

This clonotype was seen many times. The chain links TRBV7-2 to TRBJ2-7, with a weak D call TRBD2 (6 bases). With 5 bases removed from V and 5 bases from J, the gap between germline ends came to 10 bases. In germline, CDR1 is SGHTA, CDR2 FQGNSA. This CDR3 contains 12 residues. For the CDR3, the DNA is TGTGCCAGCAGCAGAGGGACTGACGAGCAGTACTTC. Translating gives CASSRGTDEQYF.

Ten or more counts support this clonotype. J is TRBJ1-2 and V is TRBV19; 8 nucleotides align to TRBD1. The CDR3 length is 16 residues. The germline V gene has CDR1 LNHDA and CDR2 SQIVND (reference sequence). After removal of 4 bases from V and 3 bases from J, the junction contained 10 bases not matched to a gene. DNA of the CDR3: TGTGCCAGTAGTACCCGGGGCAGGGGGCCGGACTATGGCTACACCTTC. Translation: CASSTRGRGPDYGYTF.